This record covers a single T cell receptor beta chain. From germline, CDR1 is KGHSH and CDR2 LQKENI. The CDR3 runs 14 residues. V was shortened by 1 base and J by 0 bases, with 6 bases between the two germline ends. The sample belongs to a study of blood T cell repertoires in COVID-19. Here immunoSEQ multiplex PCR was the method, and the copy in TCRdb shows in-frame clones only, minus some. The sample has tens of thousands of clones; about 90% are singletons. Sequences were obtained from peripheral blood. The TCR comes from a man older than 75 with acute or convalescent COVID-19. V usage is TRBV18 and J usage is TRBJ2-5; D not resolved. The CDR3 loop reads CASSPRAYQETQYF. In DNA form, the CDR3 reads TGTGCCAGCTCACCACGGGCTTACCAAGAGACCCAGTACTTC.